This TCR beta chain was found in a study of blood T cell repertoires in COVID-19. CDR3 length: 11 residues. Trimming pared 6 bases from V and 5 bases from J, leaving 7 bases between. Repertoires were generated with immunoSEQ multiplex PCR, while TCRdb's copy carries only in-frame clones and drops some. This sample yields fewer than 450,000 clones, of which approximately 91% are seen a single time; approximately 7.4% belongs to the top ten. The TCR comes from a woman in her 70s with COVID-19, enrolled during active disease. Sequencing was carried out using peripheral blood. This chain uses TRBV12-3 or TRBV12-4 with TRBJ2-5; D gene uncertain. The CDR3 loop is CASRIRETQYF. CDR3 nucleotide sequence: TGTGCCAGCAGGATTCGGGAGACCCAGTACTTC.